Shown below are 13 T cell receptor beta chains from a single sample sequenced in a study of blood T cell repertoires in COVID-19. Some clones are missing from TCRdb's copy, which holds only in-frame ones; the method was immunoSEQ multiplex PCR. The sample has tens of thousands of clones, 80% to 90% seen once. The material sequenced was peripheral blood. The receptors derive from a human donor with acute or convalescent COVID-19. The donor label of this sample is uncertain.

This clone has more than one count but fewer than ten. The rearrangement links TRBV5-1 to TRBJ1-1; TRBD1 is a possible D gene (6 bases). The germline CDR1 and CDR2 sequences are SGHRS and YFSETQ. The CDR3 totals 15 residues. V shed 1 base and J shed 4 bases, with 14 bases lying between them. The CDR3 nucleotides are TGCGCCAGCAGCTTGACTCCGGGACACCTCACTGAAGCTTTCTTT. Protein sequence: CASSLTPGHLTEAFF. Looking up the rest from reference TRBV5-1 and TRBJ1-1 gives the full variable domain: KAGVTQTPRYLIKTRGQQVTLSCSPISGHRSVSWYQQTPGQGLQFLFEYFSETQRNKGNFPGRFSGRQFSNSRSEMNVSTLELGDSALYLCASSLTPGHLTEAFFGQGTRLTVV.

This rearrangement joins TRBV7-6 to TRBJ2-1; possibly TRBD2 for D (6 bases). Germline V gene lookup returns CDR1 SGHVS and CDR2 FNYEAQ. Trimming left V 4 bases short and J 9 bases short, with 19 bases between. This CDR3 is built from 15 residues. The CDR3 region is CASSSPDGRGSEQFF. In DNA, the CDR3 is TGTGCCAGCAGCTCCCCAGACGGGAGAGGGAGTGAGCAGTTCTTC.

The rearrangement joins TRBV7-2 to TRBJ2-2; 7 nucleotides align to TRBD1. V was clipped by 3 bases and J by 7 bases; unmatched bases: 11. Looked up from germline, CDR1 is SGHTA and CDR2 is FQGNSA. The CDR3 is 16 residues long. The CDR3 spells CASSLATTGVGGELFF. The CDR3 DNA follows: TGTGCCAGCAGCTTGGCGACTACAGGGGTAGGCGGGGAGCTGTTTTTT. The entire variable domain, with the rest obtained from reference TRBV7-2 and TRBJ2-2, is as follows: GAGVSQSPSNKVTEKGKDVELRCDPISGHTALYWYRQSLGQGLEFLIYFQGNSAPDKSGLPSDRFSAERTGGSVSTLTIQRTQQEDSAVYLCASSLATTGVGGELFFGEGSRLTVL.

The chain links TRBV2 to TRBJ1-5; 10 positions match TRBD1. Unmatched junction bases numbered 3, after V lost 6 bases and J lost 1 base. In germline, CDR1 is SNHLY, CDR2 FYNNEI. The CDR3 contains 15 residues. In nucleotides, the CDR3 is TGTGCCAGCAGGGGGACAGGGGTCAGCAATCAGCCCCAGCATTTT. Translated: CASRGTGVSNQPQHF.

The V and J genes are TRBV6-6 and TRBJ2-1; unclear D gene. CDR1 and CDR2 (germline): MNHNY, SVGAGI (reference sequence). This CDR3 is built from 11 residues. V was pared by 0 bases and J by 9 bases, with 3 bases between. CDR3 coding DNA: TGTGCCAGCAGTTACTCCCGTGAGCAGTTCTTC. Translating it yields CASSYSREQFF.

The V call is TRBV5-4, the J call TRBJ2-2; TRBD2 agrees at 7 bases. CDR3 length equals 15 residues. Germline trimming cut 6 bases from V and 1 base from J; bases unmatched to any gene: 6. Germline V gene lookup returns CDR1 SGHNT and CDR2 YYREEE (reference sequence). CDR3: CASTPRGENTGELFF. CDR3 in DNA: TGTGCCAGCACCCCCCGGGGGGAGAACACCGGGGAGCTGTTTTTT.

The chain recombines TRBV5-1 with TRBJ1-2; 10 bases match TRBD1. In germline, CDR1 is SGHRS, CDR2 YFSETQ. This CDR3 region has 15 residues. Unmatched junction bases numbered 10, after V lost 5 bases and J lost 6 bases. In DNA, the CDR3 is TGCGCCAGCAGTTTAATACCGGGACAGGGGAATGGCTACACCTTC. It is translated as CASSLIPGQGNGYTF.

The rearrangement links TRBV9 to TRBJ2-1, with 7 bases identical to TRBD1. Germline-derived CDR1 and CDR2 are SGDLS and YYNGEE. The J segment lost 6 bases and the V segment lost 4 bases, leaving 10 bases of the junction unmatched. This CDR3 has 15 residues. The CDR3 nucleotides are TGTGCCAGCAGCAGAGGGGGCGCAGAGGGCAATGAGCAGTTCTTC. Its translation is CASSRGGAEGNEQFF.

The chain recombines TRBV7-2 with TRBJ2-3; TRBD1 matches at 7 bases. Germline CDR1 and CDR2: SGHTA and FQGNSA. The CDR3 has 15 residues. Trimming at V came to 6 bases and at J to 4 bases, leaving 10 bases not matched to a gene. CDR3 sequence (DNA): TGTGCCAGCAGATACAGGGGCCCTGCCCCAGATACGCAGTATTTT. Protein product: CASRYRGPAPDTQYF.

This clone was observed once. The gene calls are TRBV4-1 and TRBJ2-7, with no clear D. Germline V gives CDR1 MGHRA, CDR2 YSYEKL. The CDR3 has 13 residues. The V end was cut by 0 bases, the J end by 5 bases, with 8 bases between. CDR3 residues: CASSQDGADEQYF. In nucleotides, the CDR3 is TGCGCCAGCAGCCAAGACGGTGCGGACGAGCAGTACTTC.

In its sample, this clone was seen a few times. The chain recombines TRBV5-6 with TRBJ2-7; 12 nucleotides line up with TRBD2. This CDR3 has 15 residues. With 4 bases clipped from V and 6 bases from J, the junction kept 8 bases outside the gene matches. In germline, CDR1 is SGHDT, CDR2 YYEEEE. The CDR3 DNA sequence: TGTGCCAGCAGCGCCCTAGCGGGAGGGCTCAGCGAGCAGTACTTC. Translation gives CASSALAGGLSEQYF.

This clone showed up just once. V is TRBV18 and J is TRBJ1-1; D perhaps matches TRBD1 (5 bases). V lost 6 bases and J lost 4, with 12 bases in between. Germline CDR1 is KGHSH and CDR2 is LQKENI. CDR3 length: 13 residues. CDR3 sequence: CASSSGLGTEAFF. CDR3 nucleotide sequence: TGTGCCAGCTCCTCAGGGTTGGGCACTGAAGCTTTCTTT.

The CDR3 coding sequence is TGTGCCAGCAGTGAAACTAGGGCTAGCGGGGGAGATACGCAGTATTTT. Translation: CASSETRASGGDTQYF. The chain has TRBV2 and TRBJ2-3, with TRBD2 matching 10 bases. The CDR3 runs 16 residues. Germline V gives CDR1 SNHLY, CDR2 FYNNEI. V lost 2 bases to trimming and J lost 5 bases; unmatched junction nucleotides: 7.